The 7 T cell receptor beta chains given below trace back to one sample, sequenced in a study of T cell changes during pregnancy in multiple sclerosis. Clones were read by immunoSEQ multiplex PCR, and TCRdb kept only the in-frame ones, dropping some. The sample yields some 22,000 clones, under 90% seen once. This specimen consisted of CD8+ T cells from peripheral blood mononuclear cells, obtained before pregnancy. These receptors originate from a female donor with multiple sclerosis, enrolled in a pregnancy study.

The chain joins TRBV19 to TRBJ2-6; no clear D. Germline assignment: CDR1 LNHDA and CDR2 SQIVND (reference sequence). The CDR3 sequence is 14 residues long. Trimming cost V 4 bases and J 3 bases, with 7 bases left between them. The CDR3 nucleotides read TGTGCCAGTAGTACCCCAGATGGGGCCAACGTCCTGACTTTC. Protein: CASSTPDGANVLTF.

The chain combines TRBV5-6 with TRBJ1-2, with 8 bases that match TRBD1. The CDR3 is 14 residues long. V was pared by 3 bases and J by 3 bases, with 4 bases of the junction left unmatched. Per the germline V gene, CDR1 is SGHDT and CDR2 is YYEEEE. CDR3 DNA sequence: TGTGCCAGCAGCTGGACAGGGTCCCACTATGGCTACACCTTC. Its translation is CASSWTGSHYGYTF.

V gene TRBV7-9 combines with J gene TRBJ2-1; 10 nucleotides line up with TRBD1. Germline CDR1 reads SEHNR; CDR2 reads FQNEAQ (reference sequence). Germline trimming cut 4 bases from V and 15 bases from J; bases unmatched to any gene: 6. This CDR3 has 12 residues. This CDR3 is CASSSARDRGFF. DNA for the CDR3: TGTGCCAGCAGCTCGGCCCGGGACAGGGGGTTCTTC.

The chain carries TRBV5-4 and TRBJ2-7; the D gene is possibly TRBD2 (6 bases). Between the trimmed V and J ends, which lost 2 bases and 2 bases, there was a span of 14 bases. Per germline, CDR1 SGHNT and CDR2 YYREEE (reference sequence). The CDR3 length is 15 residues. The CDR3 protein is CASSLLAENTYEQYF. The CDR3 bases are TGTGCCAGCAGCTTATTAGCGGAGAACACCTACGAGCAGTACTTC.

The gene calls are TRBV11-2 and TRBJ1-2, with 10 nucleotides matching TRBD1. The junction had 13 bases not matched to a gene; V was cut back by 5 bases and J by 4 bases. Germline assignment: CDR1 SGHAT and CDR2 FQNNGV. The CDR3 covers 17 residues. The CDR3 loop reads CASSTGDRGFSSYGYTF. The CDR3, as DNA: TGTGCCAGCAGCACCGGGGACAGGGGTTTTTCTTCCTATGGCTACACCTTC. The variable domain in full, completed from reference TRBV11-2 and TRBJ1-2, reads EAGVAQSPRYKIIEKRQSVAFWCNPISGHATLYWYQQILGQGPKLLIQFQNNGVVDDSQLPKDRFSAERLKGVDSTLKIQPAKLEDSAVYLCASSTGDRGFSSYGYTFGSGTRLTVV.

The genes are TRBV7-2 and TRBJ2-1; tentatively, D is TRBD1 (6 bases). The CDR3 runs to 16 residues. V dropped 1 base and J dropped 3 bases, with 13 bases sitting between them. Germline CDR1 is SGHTA and CDR2 is FQGNSA. The CDR3 DNA is TGTGCCAGCAGCTTAGGGGCGGGCAGGGGCTACAATGAGCAGTTCTTC. Translation gives CASSLGAGRGYNEQFF.

This sequence joins TRBV10-2 and TRBJ2-1, with TRBD2 matching over 8 bases. J was trimmed by 8 bases and V by 4 bases; bases with no gene match: 10. Germline assignment: CDR1 WSHSY and CDR2 SAAADI. CDR3 length equals 15 residues. CDR3 sequence (DNA): TGCGCCAGCAGTGCGGGACTAGGATTTAACGATGAGCAGTTCTTC. Translated, it gives CASSAGLGFNDEQFF.